The rows below give T cell receptor beta chains drawn from one sample of a study. The repertoire was sequenced with immunoSEQ multiplex PCR; TCRdb's copy has only in-frame clones and lacks some. Here the sample spans around 49,000 clones, approximately 93% being singletons. The sample was PBMCs. All receptors come from a man aged 35 to 55 with rheumatoid arthritis. The conserved cysteine and the conserved F or W are not part of the CDR3 here. The order of the fields is CDR3 protein, V gene.

CDR3 protein: ASSQGRDTGELF
V gene: TRBV18

CDR3 protein: AWIAGGSYEQY
V gene: TRBV30

CDR3 protein: ASSPDSDEQF
V gene: TRBV12-3/TRBV12-4

CDR3 protein: ASSSWTPEAF
V gene: TRBV7-2

CDR3 protein: ASSIDKLAGVDEQF
V gene: TRBV19

CDR3 protein: ASSSGAAYNEQF
V gene: TRBV28

CDR3 protein: AITRASGAYEQY
V gene: TRBV10-3

CDR3 protein: ASRPSGTGGWNEQF
V gene: TRBV19

CDR3 protein: ASSGGFQETQY
V gene: TRBV9

CDR3 protein: ASSSQGGRVLALH
V gene: TRBV28

CDR3 protein: ASTNFEQY
V gene: TRBV6-5

CDR3 protein: ASSFGTRSLNEQY
V gene: TRBV7-2

CDR3 protein: ASRRSPGGESGNTIY
V gene: TRBV9

CDR3 protein: ASSFSNSPLH
V gene: TRBV6-5

CDR3 protein: ASSPDRGHLDTQY
V gene: TRBV13

CDR3 protein: ASSQRTDGSNQPQH
V gene: TRBV7-8

CDR3 protein: ASSSRTEHYEQY
V gene: TRBV6-6

CDR3 protein: ASSLESPRGDQPQH
V gene: TRBV5-1

CDR3 protein: ASSGLNPKTDTQY
V gene: TRBV7-9

CDR3 protein: ATSPGRGLNTEAF
V gene: TRBV24-1

CDR3 protein: ATSPSDINTGELF
V gene: TRBV24-1

CDR3 protein: AISRDRGRNTDTQY
V gene: TRBV10-3

CDR3 protein: ASSEALLGLNEKLF
V gene: TRBV2

CDR3 protein: ASRPPGRNSYEQY
V gene: TRBV6-5

CDR3 protein: ASSQEGGPRGGQF
V gene: TRBV4-1

CDR3 protein: ASSEGGVTNEQF
V gene: TRBV25-1

CDR3 protein: ASRLRSTPETQY
V gene: TRBV6-6

CDR3 protein: ASSFPRGGARTQY
V gene: TRBV7-9

CDR3 protein: ASSPEALFVGAQH
V gene: TRBV27

CDR3 protein: ASSEFSNQPQH
V gene: TRBV2

CDR3 protein: ASSLAPGGQETQY
V gene: TRBV7-2

CDR3 protein: ASSAISGVNQPQH
V gene: TRBV5-5

CDR3 protein: ASSFSGGNTDTQY
V gene: TRBV18

CDR3 protein: ASSPPGAGARADTQY
V gene: TRBV3-1/TRBV3-2

CDR3 protein: ASSHGLAGVTYEQY
V gene: TRBV4-2

CDR3 protein: ATSREEVENTGELF
V gene: TRBV15

CDR3 protein: ASSRKSLAGGFTDTQY
V gene: TRBV14

CDR3 protein: ASSQEGLAGGRPYNEQF
V gene: TRBV14

CDR3 protein: SVEGQGVHNEQF
V gene: TRBV29-1

CDR3 protein: ATSDQRAGIQY
V gene: TRBV24-1

CDR3 protein: ASSNVWEKLF
V gene: TRBV7-9

CDR3 protein: ASSLRTTDTQY
V gene: TRBV28

CDR3 protein: ASSRGAGANYGYT
V gene: TRBV3-1/TRBV3-2

CDR3 protein: AWSGPQRNQPQH
V gene: TRBV30